This T cell receptor (beta chain) appears in the sequencing data of a study of CD8 T cells in Susac syndrome. This clonotype was seen once. The CDR3 totals 10 residues. Random hexamers were used to reverse transcribe 0.5 to 1 ug of RNA. One entry per CDR3 protein results from TCRdb running MiXCR on the immunoSEQ multiplex PCR reads. Of about 76,000 distinct CDR3 sequences listed, approximately 94% are singletons. This clonotype originated in a human donor with Susac syndrome. The source material was CD8+ T cells from PBMCs. The J gene is TRBJ1-1, the V gene TRBV21-1. TRBV21-1 is recorded as a pseudogene. The DNA for the CDR3 is TGTGCCAGCCGGTGGGGTGCAGCTTTCTTT. It specifies CASRWGAAFF.